The rows below give T cell receptor beta chains drawn from one sample of a study of blood T cell repertoires in COVID-19. Clones were read by immunoSEQ multiplex PCR, and TCRdb kept only the in-frame ones, dropping some. The sample shows 170,000 or so clones, 85% of them seen only once. Sequencing input: PBMCs or T cells enriched from blood (not recorded which). Receptor source: a man in his forties or fifties who had recovered from COVID-19. Each CDR3 is given with its conserved first and last residue. The order of the fields is D gene, clone size, J gene, V gene, CDR3 protein, CDR3 DNA. The D gene is left open where the match is weak. Clone size is given for some rows only: seen once, a few or many times, or a class if the clone is expanded.

TRBD2,-,TRBJ2-1,TRBV6-1,CASSDTSGDPYNEQFF,TGTGCCAGCAGTGATACTAGCGGAGACCCCTACAATGAGCAGTTCTTC
-,-,TRBJ1-4,TRBV4-1,CASSQDPVGGANEKLFF,TGCGCCAGCAGCCAAGATCCGGTCGGGGGGGCTAATGAAAAACTGTTTTTT
-,-,TRBJ1-5,TRBV28,CASITGSFSNQPQHF,TGTGCCAGCATAACAGGGAGTTTCAGCAATCAGCCCCAGCATTTT
TRBD2,-,TRBJ2-7,TRBV5-5,CASSLAIRTSAEQYF,TGTGCCAGCAGCTTGGCAATTCGGACTAGCGCTGAGCAGTACTTC
-,-,TRBJ2-7,TRBV30,CAWSVGHSYEQYF,TGTGCCTGGAGTGTCGGTCACTCCTACGAGCAGTACTTC
TRBD1,-,TRBJ1-5,TRBV10-1,CATMTGPSPNQPQHF,TGCGCCACCATGACAGGGCCCTCTCCAAATCAGCCCCAGCATTTT
-,-,TRBJ2-2,TRBV30,CAWSLLVNTGELFF,TGTGCCTGGAGTCTACTGGTCAACACCGGGGAGCTGTTTTTT
TRBD2,-,TRBJ2-1,TRBV5-1,CATRLAGGVEQFF,TGCGCCACCCGACTAGCGGGAGGGGTTGAGCAGTTCTTC
-,-,TRBJ2-2,TRBV6-5,CASFPLGGRAGELFF,TGTGCCAGCTTTCCTTTAGGGGGTCGGGCCGGGGAGCTGTTTTTT
-,-,TRBJ1-5,TRBV28,CASRGQRFHF,TGTGCCAGCAGAGGACAGCGATTTCATTTT
TRBD1,-,TRBJ1-1,TRBV11-2,CASNLGTGWFTEAFF,TGTGCCAGCAACTTGGGGACAGGGTGGTTCACTGAAGCTTTCTTT
-,-,TRBJ2-3,TRBV5-1,CASSSGTMGDTQYF,TGCGCCAGCAGCTCGGGAACGATGGGGGATACGCAGTATTTT
-,once,TRBJ1-5,TRBV28,CASPSIRAGDQPQHF,TGTGCCAGCCCCTCTATCAGGGCAGGGGATCAGCCCCAGCATTTT
-,-,TRBJ2-4,TRBV6-1,CASSEDNKNIQYF,TGTGCCAGCAGTGAAGACAACAAAAACATTCAGTACTTC
TRBD2,-,TRBJ2-7,TRBV28,CASSRTRQQYF,TGTGCCAGCAGTCGGACTAGACAGCAGTACTTC
TRBD2,-,TRBJ2-7,TRBV10-2,CASSGTSGRLYEQYF,TGCGCCAGCAGTGGGACTAGCGGGAGGCTCTACGAGCAGTACTTC
-,few,TRBJ2-7,TRBV5-1,CASSWDKSYEQYF,TGCGCCAGCAGCTGGGACAAATCCTACGAGCAGTACTTC
TRBD2,-,TRBJ2-1,TRBV7-8,CASSLVAVLASGGTSSYNEQFF,TGTGCCAGCAGCTTAGTCGCGGTTTTGGCTAGCGGGGGGACCAGCTCCTACAATGAGCAGTTCTTC
-,-,TRBJ1-6,TRBV30,CAWSQGMAPLHF,TGTGCCTGGAGTCAGGGGATGGCACCCCTCCACTTT
-,-,TRBJ2-7,TRBV7-8,CASSQGGEQYF,TGTGCCAGCAGCCAAGGGGGCGAGCAGTACTTC
-,-,TRBJ1-6,TRBV11-3,CASSPQDSSPLHF,TGTGCCAGCAGCCCCCAGGACAGCTCACCCCTCCACTTT
TRBD1,-,TRBJ1-2,TRBV5-1,CASSSGQPYGYTF,TGCGCCAGCAGCTCGGGACAGCCTTATGGCTACACCTTC
-,-,TRBJ1-5,TRBV5-5,CASSWGGHNSNQPQHF,TGTGCCAGCAGCTGGGGAGGACACAATAGCAATCAGCCCCAGCATTTT
TRBD2,-,TRBJ2-2,TRBV5-5,CASGYAGGLNTGELFF,TGTGCCAGCGGGTACGCGGGGGGGCTCAACACCGGGGAGCTGTTTTTT
TRBD1,-,TRBJ2-7,TRBV7-2,CASSQTGQGTYEQYF,TGTGCCAGCAGCCAGACGGGACAGGGAACCTACGAGCAGTACTTC
TRBD1,-,TRBJ1-2,TRBV5-8,CASSRDRGGYTF,TGTGCCAGCAGCCGAGACAGGGGGGGCTACACCTTC
TRBD1,-,TRBJ1-2,TRBV12-3/TRBV12-4,CASRSTGVYGYTF,TGTGCCAGCAGATCCACAGGGGTCTATGGCTACACCTTC
-,-,TRBJ2-1,TRBV24-1,CATSPTTGQNYNEQFF,TGTGCCACCAGTCCTACTACGGGACAAAACTACAATGAGCAGTTCTTC
-,-,TRBJ1-5,TRBV12-3/TRBV12-4,CASGISGGRAQHF,TGTGCCAGCGGTATAAGTGGTGGGAGGGCCCAGCATTTT
TRBD2,few,TRBJ2-1,TRBV5-6,CASSLPTSSSPHEQFF,TGTGCCAGCAGCCTTCCGACTAGCTCATCCCCTCATGAGCAGTTCTTC
-,-,TRBJ1-4,TRBV7-9,CASSLGGTNEKLFF,TGTGCCAGCAGCTTAGGGGGCACTAATGAAAAACTGTTTTTT
-,-,TRBJ2-5,TRBV5-4,CASSLPGRLGQETQYF,TGTGCCAGCAGCCTACCGGGAAGACTGGGGCAAGAGACCCAGTACTTC
-,-,TRBJ1-2,TRBV4-1,CASSQQQGPNGYTF,TGCGCCAGCAGCCAACAACAGGGTCCCAATGGCTACACCTTC
-,-,TRBJ1-2,TRBV5-1,CASSLETGTYGYTF,TGCGCCAGCAGCCTGGAAACAGGGACCTATGGCTACACCTTC
TRBD2,-,TRBJ2-1,TRBV7-2,CASSLDSGGNEQFF,TGTGCCAGCAGCTTGGATAGCGGGGGCAATGAGCAGTTCTTC
-,many,TRBJ2-7,TRBV4-1,CASSQTGYEQYF,TGCGCCAGCAGCCAGACAGGCTACGAGCAGTACTTC
-,-,TRBJ1-4,TRBV2,CASTLSDRPREKLFF,TGTGCCAGCACCCTATCGGACAGACCCCGGGAAAAACTGTTTTTT
-,-,TRBJ1-1,TRBV7-8,CASSPRAVTEAFF,TGTGCCAGCAGCCCGAGGGCGGTCACTGAAGCTTTCTTT
-,-,TRBJ1-1,TRBV11-2,CASSLDGGRNTEAFF,TGTGCCAGCAGCTTAGATGGCGGTAGGAACACTGAAGCTTTCTTT
-,-,TRBJ1-1,TRBV4-2,CASSQDRVGTEAFF,TGTGCCAGCAGCCAAGACAGGGTTGGAACTGAAGCTTTCTTT
-,-,TRBJ1-2,TRBV6-5,CASSYRDLYGYTF,TGTGCCAGCAGTTACCGGGATTTGTATGGCTACACCTTC
-,-,TRBJ2-7,TRBV19,CASSPTGLAYEQYF,TGTGCCAGTAGTCCCACAGGGTTGGCCTACGAGCAGTACTTC
TRBD2,-,TRBJ2-7,TRBV5-6,CASSLGAGTFDEQYF,TGTGCCAGCAGCTTGGGAGCGGGGACTTTCGACGAGCAGTACTTC
-,-,TRBJ1-1,TRBV20-1,CRAGGVEAFF,TGCAGGGCTGGGGGGGTTGAAGCTTTCTTT
-,-,TRBJ1-4,TRBV19,CASSMPQGLRSEKLFF,TGTGCCAGTAGTATGCCCCAGGGTTTACGAAGCGAAAAACTGTTTTTT